This T cell receptor (beta chain) was observed in a study of T cells after yellow fever vaccination. TCRdb ran MiXCR on the 5' RACE reads and lists one entry per CDR3 protein. The sample contains some 390,000 distinct CDR3 sequences, around a sixth of which appear only once. The sample here was PBMCs, taken before the yellow fever booster vaccination. The sequence derives from a man younger than 35 who received the YFV17D yellow fever vaccine.

In DNA form, the CDR3 reads TGTGCCAGCAGTTTAAACGCAGGGGAGCAGTTCTTC. This encodes CASSLNAGEQFF. The chain employs TRBV28 and TRBJ2-1; a possible D gene is TRBD1 (5 bases). The CDR3 covers 12 residues. Trimming removed 2 bases at V and 10 bases at J, with 9 bases between. Per the germline V gene, CDR1 is MDHEN and CDR2 is SYDVKM. Filled out from reference TRBV28 and TRBJ2-1, the complete variable domain reads DVKVTQSSRYLVKRTGEKVFLECVQDMDHENMFWYRQDPGLGLRLIYFSYDVKMKEKGDIPEGYSVSREKKERFSLILESASTNQTSMYLCASSLNAGEQFFGPGTRLTVL.